The 13 T cell receptor beta chains reported below all come from one sample, sequenced in a study of blood T cell repertoires in COVID-19. This table comes from immunoSEQ multiplex PCR, and its TCRdb copy is limited to in-frame clones, with some not included. The top ten clones hold roughly 2.9% of a sample with more than 150,000 clones, roughly 84% of them seen once. Sequenced input: peripheral blood. All receptors derive from a woman aged 55 to 70 with acute or convalescent COVID-19.

This clone was seen just once. This chain connects TRBV29-1 to TRBJ1-1, with TRBD1 identical over 7 bases. The CDR3 loop spans 13 amino acids. J was trimmed by 4 bases and V by 1 base; bases with no gene match: 3. Germline CDR1 reads SQVTM; CDR2 reads ANQGSEA. CDR3 amino acids: CSVEVGQATEAFF. The CDR3 region has the DNA TGCAGCGTTGAAGTTGGACAGGCCACTGAAGCTTTCTTT.

This clone was observed a single time. The chain combines TRBV21-1 with TRBJ2-1; the DNA was not compared with TRBD2, the D call given in the table. TRBV21-1 is given as a pseudogene. The CDR3 is made up of 18 amino acids. The CDR3: CASSKARGSIRSYNEQFF. As DNA, the CDR3 is TGTGCCAGCAGCAAAGCGCGGGGCTCAATTAGGTCCTACAATGAGCAGTTCTTC.

This clone is a singleton in its sample. The genes are TRBV28 and TRBJ2-1; weak D call: TRBD2 (7 bases). From germline, CDR1 is MDHEN and CDR2 SYDVKM. The CDR3 runs to 16 residues. V was clipped by 5 bases and J by 0 bases, with 14 bases between them. For the CDR3, the DNA is TGTGCCAGCAGTCCCGGGGGGCGGGCCTCCTACAATGAGCAGTTCTTC. The encoded protein is CASSPGGRASYNEQFF.

The rearrangement uses TRBV13 and TRBJ2-3, with TRBD1 as a possible D gene (5 bases). The V gene's germline CDR1 is PRHDT and CDR2 FYEKMQ (reference sequence). Trimming pared 1 base from V and 2 bases from J, leaving 13 bases between. The CDR3 has 16 amino acids. The CDR3 sequence is CASSLVARASTDTQYF. DNA of the CDR3: TGTGCCAGCAGCTTAGTCGCCAGGGCCTCCACAGATACGCAGTATTTT.

This chain connects TRBV7-9 to TRBJ2-2, with 13 nucleotides matching TRBD2. The CDR3 runs to 17 residues. Germline V CDR1 and CDR2: SEHNR, FQNEAQ (reference sequence). Trimming cost V 0 bases and J 9 bases; bases outside gene matches: 7. The CDR3 coding sequence is TGTGCCAGCAGCTTAGCGGGGACTAGCGGGAAGAGGAGGGAGCTGTTTTTT. Translated, it gives CASSLAGTSGKRRELFF.

The chain is built from TRBV5-1 and TRBJ2-6, with TRBD1 matching 7 bases. The CDR3 sequence is 17 residues long. V lost 5 bases to trimming and J lost 1 base; unmatched junction nucleotides: 9. The germline V gene has CDR1 SGHRS and CDR2 YFSETQ. The CDR3 coding sequence is TGCGCCAGCAGTAGGGGACAGAGGGGATCTGGGGCCAACGTCCTGACTTTC. It codes for CASSRGQRGSGANVLTF.

This clone appeared a single time. The genes are TRBV6-9 and TRBJ1-5; 10 nucleotides match TRBD1. Germline CDR1 and CDR2: MNHGY and SVAAGI. This CDR3 spans 16 amino acids. In DNA form, the CDR3 reads TGTGCACTCGGCCGGGGACAGGGGTCCTGCAATCAGCCCCAGCATTTT. As protein: CALGRGQGSCNQPQHF.

This chain connects TRBV6-6 to TRBJ1-6; D is possibly TRBD1 (5 bases). The CDR3 runs to 14 residues. Trimming removed 5 bases at V and 7 bases at J, with 12 bases between. Looked up from germline, CDR1 is MNHNY and CDR2 is SVGAGI (reference sequence). CDR3 in DNA: TGTGCCAGCAGTGACAGCAAGAGCAATTCACCCCTCCACTTT. It translates to CASSDSKSNSPLHF.

This sequence joins TRBV6-6 and TRBJ2-5; 9 bases are shared with TRBD2. CDR3 length: 16 residues. CDR1 is MNHNY and CDR2 is SVGAGI in the germline V gene (reference sequence). V shed 2 bases, J shed 8 bases, and the junction held 12 bases outside the gene matches. CDR3: CASSYGAGGQKRTQYF. The CDR3 DNA is TGTGCCAGCAGTTACGGAGCGGGGGGACAGAAGAGAACCCAGTACTTC.

DNA for the CDR3: TGCGCCAGCAGCTTGGGGCCGGGAGGAGCTAATTCACCCCTCCACTTT. As protein: CASSLGPGGANSPLHF. The gene calls are TRBV5-1 and TRBJ1-6; no clear D. V was cut by 0 bases and J by 6 bases, with 13 bases left in between. The CDR3 is 16 amino acids. Germline CDR1 reads SGHRS; CDR2 reads YFSETQ.

V usage is TRBV7-2 and J usage is TRBJ1-3; the D is unclear. CDR1 is SGHTA, CDR2 FQGNSA, per germline. V was cut by 7 bases and J by 4 bases, with 20 bases left in between. CDR3 length equals 16 residues. The CDR3 here is CASKLSGGVAGNTIYF. The CDR3 DNA sequence: TGTGCCAGCAAGCTTAGCGGAGGCGTAGCCGGAAACACCATATATTTT.

CDR3 DNA sequence: TGTGCCAGTAGTGGCGGTAGCGGGGGGCATGAGCAGTTCTTC. This gives the protein CASSGGSGGHEQFF. The V and J genes are TRBV19 and TRBJ2-1; 10 bases map to TRBD2. V was clipped by 5 bases and J by 8 bases; unmatched bases: 6. CDR3 size: 14 residues. Germline CDR1 reads LNHDA; CDR2 reads SQIVND (reference sequence).

The chain uses TRBV19 and TRBJ2-1, with D perhaps matching TRBD2 (6 bases). Germline V CDR1 and CDR2: LNHDA, SQIVND (reference sequence). The CDR3 covers 14 residues. V was cut by 4 bases and J by 7 bases, with 14 bases left in between. The CDR3 nucleotides are TGTGCCAGTAGTACGCCGGGACTCTCAAATGAGCAGTTCTTC. Its protein is CASSTPGLSNEQFF.